The T cell receptor (beta chain) under discussion was sequenced for a study of blood T cell repertoires in COVID-19. Study-wide context: Sites across the United States, Italy and Spain contributed samples from acute and convalescent COVID-19. PBMCs, B-cell-depleted T cells, or T cells provided the cDNA or gDNA that made up the material.

In the source study's methods: The authors estimated nucleated cell counts from reference gene primer amplification. Produced via immunoSEQ multiplex PCR; TCRdb's table is partial and in-frame only. V, J and clone size reflect that table, while D and trimming were determined from the DNA. The data hold 180,000 or so clones, with around 86% observed a single time. This TCR was recovered from a man aged 35-49 years with acute or convalescent COVID-19. The sequenced sample consisted of peripheral blood.

The CDR3 region has the DNA TGTGCCAGCAGCCCATCCGGGACAGGGGCCTACGAGCAGTACTTC. Amino acids: CASSPSGTGAYEQYF. V and J are TRBV3-1 (or the pseudogene TRBV3-2) and TRBJ2-7; 10 bases align to TRBD1. Losses at the gene ends were 4 bases for V and 2 bases for J; bases not matched to a gene: 5. The CDR3 runs to 15 residues. Per germline, CDR1 LGHDT and CDR2 YNNKEL (reference sequence).